This T cell receptor beta chain was sequenced for a study of post-analysis software for immune sequencing data. Study-level background: The cohort encompassed relapsing-remitting, secondary progressive and progressive-relapsing multiple sclerosis disease courses.

Findings and limits, study-wide: Compared with controls, patients showed significantly lower normalized Chao1 diversity. By F measure, samples from a shared preparation batch strongly co-clustered. With TRBV5-6, TRBV5-1 and TRBV20-1 included, about five TRBV segments were more frequent in patients than in controls.

Sequencing libraries made from TCR beta cDNA carried unique molecular identifiers. Input populations of about 0.95 to 11 million T cells gave rise to 500,000 to 600,000 cDNA molecules. Each CDR3 protein is one row after TCRdb ran MiXCR on the PCR reads. The sample includes roughly 200,000 distinct CDR3 sequences, 25% to 35% seen only once; the top ten take 3% to 3.5%. The CDR3 sequence is 14 residues long. Per the germline V gene, CDR1 is SGHRS and CDR2 is YFSETQ. V lost 0 bases to trimming and J lost 6 bases, with 11 bases between them. This clonotype showed up many times. Antigen: not known. The rearrangement uses TRBV5-1 and TRBJ2-3; TRBD1 is a possible D gene (5 bases). Material for sequencing was blood. The sequence was collected from a girl aged 2-17 years with multiple sclerosis. The CDR3 is CASSLEQASDTQYF. The CDR3 DNA reads TGCGCCAGCAGCTTGGAACAGGCTTCGGATACGCAGTATTTT. The full variable domain, in which reference TRBV5-1 and TRBJ2-3 provide the parts outside the CDR3, is KAGVTQTPRYLIKTRGQQVTLSCSPISGHRSVSWYQQTPGQGLQFLFEYFSETQRNKGNFPGRFSGRQFSNSRSEMNVSTLELGDSALYLCASSLEQASDTQYFGPGTRLTVL.